This T cell receptor (beta chain) comes out of a study of regulatory T cells in long-lasting Graves disease. Background on the study: By definition, persistent Graves' disease involved antithyroid drugs for over 5 years alongside positive TSH receptor antibodies. Study conclusions and caveats: TRBV28, TRBJ1-2 and TRBJ2-5 emerged as the favored segments in persistent disease. Whereas roughly 1,000 public clonotypes were shared by new patients, persistent patients shared more, at a few thousand.

This clonotype was detected a few times. Its antigen is undetermined. This CDR3 spans 14 amino acids. Trimming took 3 bases from V and 5 from J, leaving 12 bases between them. CDR3 regions were amplified by Arm-PCR using iRepertoire HTBI primers to build TCR beta libraries. TCRdb called the multiplex PCR reads again in MiXCR, with one record for every CDR3 protein. The sample lists roughly 360,000 distinct CDR3 sequences, approximately 25% occurring once. Specified time point: persistent/refractory GD, antithyroid drugs over 5 years with positive TRAb. Construction of the TCR library relied on RNA isolated from PBMCs. It was by American Thyroid Association guidelines that Graves' disease was diagnosed.

The chain couples TRBV12-3 or TRBV12-4 to TRBJ2-3; unclear D gene. The sequence came from a woman aged 40 to 50 with Graves disease. This material consisted of peripheral blood mononuclear cells (PBMCs), taken when the disease was refractory, from a patient treated with antithyroid drugs. CDR3 nucleotides: TGTGCCAGCAGTTTTAGGCCAACGGGAGATACGCAGTATTTT. Amino acids: CASSFRPTGDTQYF.